A single sample gave rise to the 23 T cell receptor beta chains below, sequenced in a study of CD8+ T cells in alopecia areata. Treatment meaning: oral pan-JAK inhibitor, 5-10 mg twice daily. The authors extracted RNA and reverse transcribed it into cDNA as the sequencing template. Profiling relied on immunoSEQ multiplex PCR, and the TCRdb table lists in-frame clones only, not all of them. The sample has roughly 110,000 clones, roughly 84% seen once. The source was CD8+ T cells sorted from blood, collected at week 24, from a patient treated with tofacitinib. Receptors were obtained from a human donor with alopecia areata.

V is TRBV9 and J is TRBJ2-3, with 7 positions matching TRBD2. The CDR3 is 14 residues long. The germline V gene encodes CDR1 SGDLS and CDR2 YYNGEE. V lost 2 bases and J lost 2; bases outside the gene matches: 2. The CDR3 here is CASSVGGSTDTQYF. CDR3 DNA sequence: TGTGCCAGCAGCGTCGGGGGGTCCACAGATACGCAGTATTTT.

The gene calls are TRBV6-1 and TRBJ1-1, with D possibly being TRBD1 (5 bases). The CDR3 loop spans 13 amino acids. Trimming stripped 5 bases from V and 1 base from J, with 8 bases between. In germline, CDR1 is MNHNS, CDR2 SASEGT. CDR3 in amino acids: CASSRRGNTEAFF. The DNA of the CDR3 is TGTGCCAGCAGTCGGAGGGGGAACACTGAAGCTTTCTTT.

The rearrangement links TRBV11-3 to TRBJ2-7; the D gene is possibly TRBD1 (5 bases). This CDR3 is built from 14 residues. Trimming removed 4 bases from V and 0 bases from J, with 10 bases in between. The germline gives CDR1 SGHNT, CDR2 YENEEA. CDR3 residues: CASSSMTASYEQYF. The DNA for the CDR3 is TGTGCCAGCAGCTCAATGACAGCCTCCTACGAGCAGTACTTC.

The chain recombines TRBV29-1 with TRBJ2-2; 12 bases agree with TRBD2. The V gene end was trimmed by 4 bases and the J gene end by 3 bases; junction bases not matched to a gene: 12. The V gene's germline CDR1 is SQVTM and CDR2 ANQGSEA. There are 18 residues in the CDR3. CDR3 DNA sequence: TGCAGCGTTGGTATCTCACTAGCGGGGGGTCTATACACCGGGGAGCTGTTTTTT. It encodes CSVGISLAGGLYTGELFF.

The rearrangement joins TRBV10-3 to TRBJ2-1; D is possibly TRBD2 (5 bases). Germline V gene data show CDR1 as ENHRY and CDR2 as SYGVKD. Trimming left V 0 bases short and J 4 bases short, with 13 bases between. This CDR3 region has 16 residues. CDR3 sequence: CAISESTVASYNEQFF. CDR3 coding DNA: TGTGCCATCAGTGAGTCCACGGTAGCGTCTTACAATGAGCAGTTCTTC.

The rearrangement links TRBV7-9 to TRBJ2-7, with D unclear. V lost 5 bases to trimming and J lost 2 bases, with 10 bases between them. The length of the CDR3 is 13 residues. Germline CDR1 SEHNR, CDR2 FQNEAQ (reference sequence). For the CDR3, the DNA is TGTGCCAGCAGCCCCACGGGCACCTACGAGCAGTACTTC. Translated: CASSPTGTYEQYF.

The rearrangement links TRBV4-3 to TRBJ1-6; D remains ambiguous. This CDR3 is 13 amino acids long. With 0 bases removed from V and 9 bases from J, the gap between germline ends came to 6 bases. The germline gives CDR1 LGHNA, CDR2 YSLEER. In DNA form, the CDR3 reads TGCGCCAGCAGCCAAGATAGGGTTTCACCCCTCCACTTT. Encoded protein: CASSQDRVSPLHF.

The V gene is TRBV7-6, the J gene TRBJ2-3; D is perhaps TRBD1 or TRBD2 (5 bases each). CDR3 length: 15 residues. Germline V gene lookup returns CDR1 SGHVS and CDR2 FNYEAQ. Between the trimmed V and J ends, which lost 4 bases and 4 bases, there was a span of 15 bases. This CDR3 reads CASSSGRWVPDTQYF. Here the CDR3 DNA reads TGTGCCAGCAGCTCGGGACGGTGGGTCCCAGATACGCAGTATTTT.

The rearrangement links TRBV4-3 to TRBJ2-2, with 11 bases aligning to TRBD2. The germline gives CDR1 LGHNA, CDR2 YSLEER. With 0 bases clipped from V and 1 base from J, the junction kept 4 bases outside the gene matches. The CDR3 has 18 amino acids. CDR3 sequence (DNA): TGCGCCAGCAGCCAAGAAGGGACTAGCGGATGGAACACCGGGGAGCTGTTTTTT. Its translation is CASSQEGTSGWNTGELFF.

This clone is a singleton in its sample. The chain combines TRBV6-1 with TRBJ1-6; unclear D gene. The germline CDR1 and CDR2 sequences are MNHNS and SASEGT. V dropped 2 bases and J dropped 10 bases, with 21 bases sitting between them. The CDR3 is made up of 17 amino acids. CDR3 sequence (DNA): TGTGCCAGCAGTGAAAGTCTATGGGAAGGTGGGGTCTCACCCCTCCACTTT. Residues: CASSESLWEGGVSPLHF.

The V gene is TRBV10-2, the J gene TRBJ2-7; D is unresolved. Germline CDR1 and CDR2: WSHSY and SAAADI. The CDR3 is made up of 13 amino acids. The V gene lost 0 bases and the J gene lost 2 bases, with 5 bases spanning the gap. Written as DNA, the CDR3 is TGCGCCAGCAGTGAGTCTGACGCCTACGAGCAGTACTTC. It specifies CASSESDAYEQYF.

The gene calls are TRBV7-9 and TRBJ2-7; D perhaps matches TRBD1 (5 bases). Trimming left V 7 bases short and J 7 bases short, with 14 bases between. This CDR3 has 12 residues. Germline V gene sequence: CDR1 SEHNR, CDR2 FQNEAQ (reference sequence). CDR3 sequence (DNA): TGTGCCAGCATGGATGGGGCTACGGAGCAGTACTTC. Translation: CASMDGATEQYF.

The rearrangement joins TRBV27 to TRBJ2-2, with 9 bases aligning to TRBD2. CDR1 and CDR2 (germline): MNHEY, SMNVEV (reference sequence). V dropped 6 bases and J dropped 1; count of bases not matched to a gene: 9. The length of the CDR3 is 17 residues. The CDR3 loop reads CASRKTGGGENTGELFF. CDR3 sequence (DNA): TGTGCCAGCAGGAAGACTGGCGGGGGGGAGAACACCGGGGAGCTGTTTTTT.

The chain carries TRBV7-9 and TRBJ2-5; 11 nucleotides agree with TRBD2. J lost 5 bases, V lost 5 bases, and 10 bases had no gene match. Germline CDR1 is SEHNR and CDR2 is FQNEAQ (reference sequence). The CDR3 sequence is 16 residues long. The CDR3 sequence: CASSATSGANGETQYF. CDR3 nucleotides: TGTGCCAGCAGCGCGACTAGCGGGGCTAATGGGGAGACCCAGTACTTC.

The chain couples TRBV15 to TRBJ2-6, with 7 bases that match TRBD1. The CDR3 is made up of 19 amino acids. From germline, CDR1 is LNHNV and CDR2 YYDKDF (reference sequence). V gave up 0 bases and J gave up 3 bases; unmatched junction bases: 11. The chain's CDR3 is CATSRDDEPGGYGANVLTF. The CDR3 DNA is TGTGCCACCAGCAGAGATGACGAGCCAGGGGGTTATGGGGCCAACGTCCTGACTTTC. The full variable domain, rest sourced from reference TRBV15 and TRBJ2-6, is DAMVIQNPRYQVTQFGKPVTLSCSQTLNHNVMYWYQQKSSQAPKLLFHYYDKDFNNEADTPDNFQSRRPNTSFCFLDIRSPGLGDTAMYLCATSRDDEPGGYGANVLTFGAGSRLTVL.

The chain has TRBV5-1 and TRBJ2-1; TRBD1 matches at 8 bases. V lost 4 bases and J lost 2; bases outside the gene matches: 8. The germline gives CDR1 SGHRS, CDR2 YFSETQ. The CDR3 loop spans 16 amino acids. The CDR3 bases are TGCGCCAGCAGCACCCGGACAGGGTCTACCTACAATGAGCAGTTCTTC. Amino acid sequence: CASSTRTGSTYNEQFF.

The gene calls are TRBV5-6 and TRBJ2-2; 7 bases are shared with TRBD2. There are 15 residues in the CDR3. V lost 4 bases to trimming and J lost 1 base; unmatched junction nucleotides: 4. Germline CDR1 reads SGHDT; CDR2 reads YYEEEE. CDR3 sequence: CASSITSENTGELFF. The CDR3 DNA reads as TGTGCCAGCAGCATAACTAGCGAGAACACCGGGGAGCTGTTTTTT.

This clone was seen once. This rearrangement joins TRBV6-1 to TRBJ2-4; tentatively, D is TRBD1 (5 bases). Germline CDR1 and CDR2: MNHNS and SASEGT. V was clipped by 3 bases and J by 0 bases, with 15 bases between them. This CDR3 has 17 amino acids. The CDR3, as DNA: TGTGCCAGCAGTGAGGATGACAGATCACTAGCCAAAAACATTCAGTACTTC. This codes for CASSEDDRSLAKNIQYF.

This chain connects TRBV29-1 to TRBJ1-2, with D perhaps TRBD1 (5 bases). The CDR3 is 14 residues long. CDR1 SQVTM and CDR2 ANQGSEA come from the germline V gene. Deletions cut 1 base from V and 4 bases from J, with 13 bases between. The CDR3 loop is CSVEGGQGGYGYTF. CDR3 sequence (DNA): TGCAGCGTTGAAGGTGGGCAGGGAGGCTATGGCTACACCTTC. Full variable domain (missing parts from reference TRBV29-1 and TRBJ1-2): SAVISQKPSRDICQRGTSLTIQCQVDSQVTMMFWYRQQPGQSLTLIATANQGSEATYESGFVIDKFPISRPNLTFSTLTVSNMSPEDSSIYLCSVEGGQGGYGYTFGSGTRLTVV.

This rearrangement joins TRBV7-9 to TRBJ1-4, with D possibly matching TRBD1 (5 bases). From germline, CDR1 is SEHNR and CDR2 FQNEAQ (reference sequence). V lost 0 bases and J lost 8, with 16 bases in between. The CDR3 contains 16 residues. In DNA form, the CDR3 reads TGTGCCAGCAGCTTAGCGAATGGGGCCGTAGGCGAAAAACTGTTTTTT. Residues: CASSLANGAVGEKLFF.

This clone occurred many times. This chain joins TRBV13 and TRBJ2-1; tentatively, D is TRBD2 (5 bases). Germline V lookup: CDR1 PRHDT, CDR2 FYEKMQ (reference sequence). This CDR3 spans 16 amino acids. Trimming left V 5 bases short and J 2 bases short, with 16 bases between. The CDR3 region is CASSPGLSNPYNEQFF. CDR3 bases: TGTGCCAGCAGCCCCGGACTCAGCAACCCCTACAATGAGCAGTTCTTC.

The chain employs TRBV15 and TRBJ2-2, with D perhaps TRBD1 (6 bases). Trimming took 3 bases from V and 3 from J, leaving 11 bases between them. The germline V gene encodes CDR1 LNHNV and CDR2 YYDKDF (reference sequence). The CDR3 sequence is 15 residues long. CDR3 sequence: CATSSRDIHTGELFF. DNA of the CDR3: TGTGCCACCAGCAGTAGGGACATACACACCGGGGAGCTGTTTTTT.

This chain connects TRBV7-2 to TRBJ2-1; TRBD2 aligns across 8 bases. The CDR3 contains 14 residues. Germline V gene lookup returns CDR1 SGHTA and CDR2 FQGNSA. V trimming: 11 bases; J trimming: 5 bases; junction bases outside the gene matches: 11. The CDR3: CAFYELAGDNEQFF. DNA for the CDR3: TGTGCCTTCTACGAGCTAGCGGGTGACAATGAGCAGTTCTTC.